The clone carrying this TCR beta chain was observed at least ten times. This entry belongs to a study of CD8 T cells in ankylosing spondylitis. V lost 4 bases to trimming and J lost 4 bases, with 14 bases between them. This CDR3 comprises 14 residues. Looked up from germline, CDR1 is SGHRS and CDR2 is YFSETQ. Each TCR beta library was made by quantitative 5'-RACE that incorporated molecular barcodes. TCRdb re-derived calls from the 5' RACE reads in MiXCR, one entry per CDR3 protein. Among over 100,000 distinct CDR3 sequences listed, roughly an eighth were seen once. The clonotype originates from a female donor with ankylosing spondylitis or in good health (not recorded which). The rearrangement joins TRBV5-1 to TRBJ1-2; D may be TRBD1 (5 bases). The sample was blood, either unsorted or a sorted T cell fraction (not recorded which). The CDR3 protein is CASSGSGVFYGYTF. The CDR3 nucleotides are TGCGCCAGCAGCGGGTCGGGGGTCTTCTATGGCTACACCTTC.